This T cell receptor beta chain is drawn from a study of cytomegalovirus exposure and HLA in healthy donors. About this clone: The antigen is unknown. Lacking the conserved final phenylalanine or tryptophan, this CDR3 likely reflects a read error. Because the CDR3's place on the DNA is in doubt, the DNA is left out and the CDR3 is given as listed by TCRdb.

Looked up from germline, CDR1 is MGHDK and CDR2 is SYGVNS. Termini included, the CDR3 measures 8 amino acids. PCR primers comprised 60 Vbeta and 13 Jbeta primers. In the original workflow: About 10 million of some 80 million unique TCR beta chains were shared, per a later count. The assay was immunoSEQ multiplex PCR, and TCRdb's table has in-frame clones only and misses some. V, J and clone size are taken as reported in that table, and D and trimming were inferred from the DNA itself. The sample carries about 180,000 clones, over 60% recorded once. Study results and limitations: Investigators reported 150 to 200 TCR beta chains as tied to cytomegalovirus. There were several of the most significant clusters that appeared linked to common viral pathogens in a later analysis.

The donors comprised healthy bone marrow donors. The sample consisted of PBMCs. The chain employs TRBV25-1 and TRBJ1-1. The origin of this receptor is a young man in good health and CMV-seronegative. The CDR3 is CASLRGGS.